This TCR beta chain is from a study of beta chain features in type 1 diabetes. Overall study results and limits: Whatever favoring of shorter templates PCR might show would apply equally to patients and controls.

About this clone: The target antigen is unknown.

All of the isolated RNA was reverse transcribed, so expressed TCRB transcripts were sequenced. The data were produced by immunoSEQ multiplex PCR, yet TCRdb's version contains in-frame clones alone and is incomplete. This table has over 120,000 clones, about a tenth appearing once. The ends lost 5 bases at V and 5 bases at J; junction bases unmatched: 11. CDR3 length equals 15 residues. The V gene's germline CDR1 is SGHTA and CDR2 FQGNSA. This receptor was taken from a man between 18 and 29 years old in good health. Sequencing was done on a sample of central memory CD4+ T cells from blood. This chain uses TRBV7-2 with TRBJ2-5; TRBD1 aligns across 7 bases. CDR3 sequence: CASSGQTGQGETQYF. CDR3 nucleotides: TGTGCCAGCAGCGGACAGACAGGGCAGGGCGAGACCCAGTACTTC. The entire variable domain, with the rest obtained from reference TRBV7-2 and TRBJ2-5, is as follows: GAGVSQSPSNKVTEKGKDVELRCDPISGHTALYWYRQSLGQGLEFLIYFQGNSAPDKSGLPSDRFSAERTGGSVSTLTIQRTQQEDSAVYLCASSGQTGQGETQYFGPGTRLLVL.